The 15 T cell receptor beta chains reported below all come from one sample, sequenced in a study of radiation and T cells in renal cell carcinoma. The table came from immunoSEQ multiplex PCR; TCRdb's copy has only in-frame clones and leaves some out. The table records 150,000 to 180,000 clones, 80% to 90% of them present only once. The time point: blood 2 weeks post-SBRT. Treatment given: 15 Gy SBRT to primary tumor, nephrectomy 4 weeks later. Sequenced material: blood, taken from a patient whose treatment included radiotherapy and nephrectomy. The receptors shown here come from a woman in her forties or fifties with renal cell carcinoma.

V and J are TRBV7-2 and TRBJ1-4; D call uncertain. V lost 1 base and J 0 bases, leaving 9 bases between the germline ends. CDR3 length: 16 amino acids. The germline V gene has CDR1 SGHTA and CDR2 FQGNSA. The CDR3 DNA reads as TGTGCCAGCAGCTTAGTAGGAGGGTCAACTAATGAAAAACTGTTTTTT. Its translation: CASSLVGGSTNEKLFF.

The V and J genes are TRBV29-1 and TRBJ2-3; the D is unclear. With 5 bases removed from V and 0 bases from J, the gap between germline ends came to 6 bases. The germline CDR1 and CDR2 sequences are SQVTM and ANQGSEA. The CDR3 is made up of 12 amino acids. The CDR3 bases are TGCAGCGTTAGTGAGAGCACAGATACGCAGTATTTT. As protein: CSVSESTDTQYF.

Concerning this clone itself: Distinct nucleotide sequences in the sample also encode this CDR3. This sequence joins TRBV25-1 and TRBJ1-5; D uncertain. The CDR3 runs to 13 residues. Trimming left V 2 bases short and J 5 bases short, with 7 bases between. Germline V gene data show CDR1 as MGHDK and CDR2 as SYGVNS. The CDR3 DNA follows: TGTGCCAGCAGTGAAGAGGGAGATCAGCCCCAGCATTTT. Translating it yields CASSEEGDQPQHF.

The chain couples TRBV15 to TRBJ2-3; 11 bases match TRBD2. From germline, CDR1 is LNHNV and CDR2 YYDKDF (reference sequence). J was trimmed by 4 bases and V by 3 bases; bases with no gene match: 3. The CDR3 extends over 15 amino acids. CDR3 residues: CATSRELAGADTQYF. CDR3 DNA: TGTGCCACCAGCAGGGAACTAGCGGGGGCAGATACGCAGTATTTT.

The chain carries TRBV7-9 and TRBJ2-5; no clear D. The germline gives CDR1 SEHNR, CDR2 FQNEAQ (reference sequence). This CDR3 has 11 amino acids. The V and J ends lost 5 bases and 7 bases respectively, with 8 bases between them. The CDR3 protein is CASSAWATQYF. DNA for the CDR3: TGTGCCAGCAGCGCGTGGGCGACCCAGTACTTC.

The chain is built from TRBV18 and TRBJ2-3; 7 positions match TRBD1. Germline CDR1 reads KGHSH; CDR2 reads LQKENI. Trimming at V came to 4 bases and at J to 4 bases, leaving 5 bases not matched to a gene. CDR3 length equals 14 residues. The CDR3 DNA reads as TGTGCCAGCTCACTAGGGGGCAGGGCAGATACGCAGTATTTT. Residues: CASSLGGRADTQYF.

The CDR3 sequence: CASSLGRGGGRSGNTIYF. CDR3 bases: TGTGCCAGCAGCTTAGGTCGCGGTGGGGGCCGCTCTGGAAACACCATATATTTT. The V gene is TRBV7-8, the J gene TRBJ1-3; the D gene is possibly TRBD1 (6 bases). The germline V gene has CDR1 SGHVS and CDR2 FQNEAQ. The CDR3 is 18 residues long. V gave up 1 base and J gave up 0 bases, with 16 bases separating them.

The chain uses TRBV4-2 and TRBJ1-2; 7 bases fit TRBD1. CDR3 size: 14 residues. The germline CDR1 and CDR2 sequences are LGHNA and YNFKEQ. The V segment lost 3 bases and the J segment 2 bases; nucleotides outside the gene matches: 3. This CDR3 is CASSQDRTNYGYTF. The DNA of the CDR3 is TGTGCCAGCAGCCAGGACAGGACGAACTATGGCTACACCTTC.

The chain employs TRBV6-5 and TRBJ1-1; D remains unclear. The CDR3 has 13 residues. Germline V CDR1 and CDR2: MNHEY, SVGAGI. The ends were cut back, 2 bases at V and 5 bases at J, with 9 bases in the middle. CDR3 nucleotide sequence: TGTGCCAGCAGTTACCGGACGGAGACTGAAGCTTTCTTT. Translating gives CASSYRTETEAFF.

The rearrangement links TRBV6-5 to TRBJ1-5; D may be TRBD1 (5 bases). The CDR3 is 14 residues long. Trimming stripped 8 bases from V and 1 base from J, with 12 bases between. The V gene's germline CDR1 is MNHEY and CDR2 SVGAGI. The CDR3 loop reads CASSGGASNQPQHF. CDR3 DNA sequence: TGTGCCAGCTCTGGTGGGGCGAGCAATCAGCCCCAGCATTTT.

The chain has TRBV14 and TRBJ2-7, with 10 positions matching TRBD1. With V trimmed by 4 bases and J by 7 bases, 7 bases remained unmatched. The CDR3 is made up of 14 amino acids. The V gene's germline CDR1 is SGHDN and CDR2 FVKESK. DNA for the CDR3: TGTGCCAGCAGCCTGTTGAAGGGACAGGGGGAGCAGTACTTC. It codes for CASSLLKGQGEQYF.

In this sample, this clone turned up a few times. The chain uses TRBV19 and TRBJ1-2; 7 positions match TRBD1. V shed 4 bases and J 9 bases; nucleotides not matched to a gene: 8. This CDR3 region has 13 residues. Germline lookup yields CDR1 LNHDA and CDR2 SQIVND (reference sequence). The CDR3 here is CASSSDREGSYTF. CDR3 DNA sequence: TGTGCCAGTAGTAGCGACAGGGAAGGGAGCTACACCTTC.

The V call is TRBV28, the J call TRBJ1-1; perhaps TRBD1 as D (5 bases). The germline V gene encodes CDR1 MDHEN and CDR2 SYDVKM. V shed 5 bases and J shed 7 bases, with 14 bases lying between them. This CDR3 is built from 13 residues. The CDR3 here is CASSIRGNGEAFF. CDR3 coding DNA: TGTGCCAGCAGTATAAGGGGAAATGGTGAAGCTTTCTTT.

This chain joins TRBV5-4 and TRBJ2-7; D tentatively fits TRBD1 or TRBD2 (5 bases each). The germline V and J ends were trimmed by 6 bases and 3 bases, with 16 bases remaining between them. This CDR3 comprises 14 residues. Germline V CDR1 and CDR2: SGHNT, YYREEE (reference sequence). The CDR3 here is CASKLWDEHYEQYF. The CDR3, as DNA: TGTGCCAGCAAACTCTGGGACGAACACTACGAGCAGTACTTC. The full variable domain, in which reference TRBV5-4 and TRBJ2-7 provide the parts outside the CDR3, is ETGVTQSPTHLIKTRGQQVTLRCSSQSGHNTVSWYQQALGQGPQFIFQYYREEENGRGNFPPRFSGLQFPNYSSELNVNALELDDSALYLCASKLWDEHYEQYFGPGTRLTVT.

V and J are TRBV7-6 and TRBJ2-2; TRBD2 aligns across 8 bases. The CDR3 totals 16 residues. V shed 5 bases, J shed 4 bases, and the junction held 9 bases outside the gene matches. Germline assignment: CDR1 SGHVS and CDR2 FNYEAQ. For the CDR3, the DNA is TGTGCCAGCAGCGAGATTCCTAGCGGGCCCACCGGGGAGCTGTTTTTT. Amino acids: CASSEIPSGPTGELFF. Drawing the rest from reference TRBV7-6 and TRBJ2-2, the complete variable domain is GAGVSQSPRYKVTKRGQDVALRCDPISGHVSLYWYRQALGQGPEFLTYFNYEAQQDKSGLPNDRFSAERPEGSISTLTIQRTEQRDSAMYRCASSEIPSGPTGELFFGEGSRLTVL.